This is a list of T cell receptor beta chains from one sample in a study of cytomegalovirus exposure and HLA in healthy donors. This table comes from immunoSEQ multiplex PCR, and its TCRdb copy is limited to in-frame clones, with some not included. The sample lists fewer than 200,000 clones, 80% occurring once. Material for sequencing was PBMCs. These TCRs come from a man in his forties or fifties in good health and CMV-seronegative. The CDR3 runs from the conserved cysteine through the conserved F or W. Each record gives: D gene, clone size, J gene, V gene, CDR3 length, CDR3 DNA, CDR3 protein. D genes are given only for firm matches. Size is omitted from some rows. Given values are once, few, many or a class for expanded clones.

D: NA
size: few
J: TRBJ2-1
V: TRBV15
length: 15
DNA: TGTGCCACCAGCAGAGACGACAGCTCCCACAATGAGCAGTTCTTC
CDR3: CATSRDDSSHNEQFF

D: TRBD2
size: NA
J: TRBJ2-7
V: TRBV7-2
length: 15
DNA: TGTGCCAGCAGCCCCAGCGGGGGGAGGTCCTACGAGCAGTACTTC
CDR3: CASSPSGGRSYEQYF

D: NA
size: NA
J: TRBJ2-1
V: TRBV7-2
length: 10
DNA: TGTGCCAGCAGCTTCCCTCTACAGTTCTTC
CDR3: CASSFPLQFF

D: TRBD1
size: NA
J: TRBJ2-7
V: TRBV25-1
length: 12
DNA: TGTGCCAGCAGTGAACAGGGGGCCGAGCAGTACTTC
CDR3: CASSEQGAEQYF

D: NA
size: NA
J: TRBJ2-1
V: TRBV7-3
length: 13
DNA: TGTGCCAGCAGCTTAACGAGGGGGAATGAGCAGTTCTTC
CDR3: CASSLTRGNEQFF

D: TRBD2
size: NA
J: TRBJ2-7
V: TRBV7-9
length: 16
DNA: TGTGCCAGCAGCCGCGCCTGGTTAGCGGGAGACTACGAGCAGTACTTC
CDR3: CASSRAWLAGDYEQYF

D: NA
size: NA
J: TRBJ2-7
V: TRBV7-2
length: 14
DNA: TGTGCCAGCACCTCCTATCTCAAGACCTACGAGCAGTACTTC
CDR3: CASTSYLKTYEQYF

D: TRBD1
size: NA
J: TRBJ1-5
V: TRBV19
length: 17
DNA: TGTGCCAGTAGTTTCCGGACAGGGGGCCGGAGCAATCAGCCCCAGCATTTT
CDR3: CASSFRTGGRSNQPQHF

D: NA
size: few
J: TRBJ1-1
V: TRBV29-1
length: 12
DNA: TGCAGCGTCCCCCGCCAGGACACTGAAGCTTTCTTT
CDR3: CSVPRQDTEAFF

D: TRBD1
size: few
J: TRBJ2-3
V: TRBV6-1
length: 16
DNA: TGTGCCAGCAGTGAAGTAGCAGGGGGCTTGACAGATACGCAGTATTTT
CDR3: CASSEVAGGLTDTQYF

D: TRBD2
size: NA
J: TRBJ2-1
V: TRBV30
length: 14
DNA: TGTGCCTGGAGTGTACTAGCGGGTTACAATGAGCAGTTCTTC
CDR3: CAWSVLAGYNEQFF

D: NA
size: NA
J: TRBJ1-4
V: TRBV15
length: 14
DNA: TGTGCCACCCTTGGAGCTACAACTAATGAAAAACTGTTTTTT
CDR3: CATLGATTNEKLFF

D: NA
size: NA
J: TRBJ1-1
V: TRBV18
length: 13
DNA: TGTGCCAGCTCACCAGATAGGGGTTCTGAAGCTTTCTTT
CDR3: CASSPDRGSEAFF

D: NA
size: NA
J: TRBJ2-7
V: TRBV9
length: 14
DNA: TGTGCCAGCAGCGTAGGGCAGGGTATGGACGAGCAGTACTTC
CDR3: CASSVGQGMDEQYF

D: NA
size: NA
J: TRBJ1-1
V: TRBV7-2
length: 15
DNA: TGTGCCAGCAGCTTAGCGGAACACAGGAACACTGAAGCTTTCTTT
CDR3: CASSLAEHRNTEAFF

D: TRBD1
size: NA
J: TRBJ2-7
V: TRBV27
length: 14
DNA: TGTGCCAGCAGACAGACAGGGGTCAACTACGAGCAGTACTTC
CDR3: CASRQTGVNYEQYF

D: NA
size: NA
J: TRBJ1-2
V: TRBV5-1
length: 14
DNA: TGCGCCAGCAGCTTGGAGTCAGGGGCGGATGGCTACACCTTC
CDR3: CASSLESGADGYTF